This T cell receptor beta chain was captured in a study of molecular identifiers for immune sequencing clone quantification. Trimming cost V 2 bases and J 2 bases; bases outside gene matches: 6. This CDR3 is 16 amino acids long. Generation of bulk TCR libraries relied on previously described methods and listed TCR primers. One entry per CDR3 protein results from TCRdb running MiXCR on the PCR reads. The sample has roughly 630,000 distinct CDR3 sequences, 25% seen once. The V gene is TRBV12-3 or TRBV12-4, the J gene TRBJ2-5, with 9 bases matching TRBD1. The specimen sequenced was naive CD8+ T cells from blood, with Jurkat cell RNA spiked in. Subset noted: FACS-sorted CD8+CD4-CCR7+CD45RA+ naive T cells. This receptor was taken from a human donor in good health. Some libraries in this study had Jurkat cell RNA spiked in. CDR3 nucleotide sequence: TGTGCCAGCAGTTTATACAGGGGGCGAGAACAAGAGACCCAGTACTTC. Amino acid sequence: CASSLYRGREQETQYF.